These 21 T cell receptor beta chains came from one sample sequenced in a study of T cell responses to AZD1222 COVID-19 vaccine. The repertoire was sequenced with immunoSEQ multiplex PCR; TCRdb's copy has only in-frame clones and lacks some. The data hold about 130,000 clones, with roughly 91% observed a single time. The input for sequencing was peripheral blood, taken on day 0 of MenACWY control vaccination. These receptors were collected from an adult in good health.

The V call is TRBV3-1 (or the pseudogene TRBV3-2), the J call TRBJ2-2; D is perhaps TRBD1 or TRBD2 (5 bases each). Germline V gene sequence: CDR1 LGHDT, CDR2 YNNKEL (reference sequence). Trimming pared 6 bases from V and 7 bases from J, leaving 15 bases between. This CDR3 is 14 amino acids long. CDR3 loop: CASSGGMRNGELFF. The DNA of the CDR3 is TGTGCCAGCAGTGGGGGTATGAGGAACGGGGAGCTGTTTTTT.

The rearrangement joins TRBV5-1 to TRBJ2-3; 7 positions match TRBD2. CDR3 length: 14 amino acids. The V segment lost 4 bases and the J segment 3 bases; nucleotides outside the gene matches: 5. Germline loops: CDR1 SGHRS, CDR2 YFSETQ. CDR3 bases: TGCGCCAGCAGCGGGCCGGGGGGTACAGATACGCAGTATTTT. This codes for CASSGPGGTDTQYF.

This clone was detected once. The chain joins TRBV5-1 to TRBJ1-1, with 9 bases aligning to TRBD1. The CDR3 is 15 amino acids. J was trimmed by 6 bases and V by 4 bases; bases with no gene match: 10. CDR1 is SGHRS, CDR2 YFSETQ, per germline. CDR3 residues: CASSLTNRGQAEAFF. CDR3 DNA sequence: TGCGCCAGCAGCCTAACGAACAGGGGGCAGGCTGAAGCTTTCTTT. The whole variable domain, filled in from reference TRBV5-1 and TRBJ1-1, reads KAGVTQTPRYLIKTRGQQVTLSCSPISGHRSVSWYQQTPGQGLQFLFEYFSETQRNKGNFPGRFSGRQFSNSRSEMNVSTLELGDSALYLCASSLTNRGQAEAFFGQGTRLTVV.

In this sample, this clone turned up once. The chain joins TRBV4-3 to TRBJ1-1, with unresolved D. Germline values: CDR1 LGHNA, CDR2 YSLEER. With 0 bases removed from V and 5 bases from J, the gap between germline ends came to 16 bases. The CDR3 has 16 amino acids. CDR3 protein: CASSQDAAGGRTEAFF. In DNA form, the CDR3 reads TGCGCCAGCAGCCAAGATGCGGCAGGAGGTCGGACTGAAGCTTTCTTT.

The chain links TRBV19 to TRBJ2-1; D remains ambiguous. CDR1 is LNHDA and CDR2 is SQIVND in the germline V gene (reference sequence). The CDR3 has 13 residues. Trimming removed 5 bases at V and 3 bases at J, with 8 bases between. CDR3 protein: CASSVYLYNEQFF. CDR3 DNA: TGTGCCAGTAGTGTCTACCTCTACAATGAGCAGTTCTTC. The entire variable domain, with the rest obtained from reference TRBV19 and TRBJ2-1, is as follows: DGGITQSPKYLFRKEGQNVTLSCEQNLNHDAMYWYRQDPGQGLRLIYYSQIVNDFQKGDIAEGYSVSREKKESFPLTVTSAQKNPTAFYLCASSVYLYNEQFFGPGTRLTVL.

This rearrangement joins TRBV4-1 to TRBJ1-5; D unresolved. The CDR3 consists of 15 residues. Germline V CDR1 and CDR2: MGHRA, YSYEKL. V was shortened by 1 base and J by 4 bases, with 11 bases between the two germline ends. The CDR3 coding sequence is TGCGCCAGCAGCCAAGTTGAAGGGCTAAATCAGCCCCAGCATTTT. It translates to CASSQVEGLNQPQHF.

The chain combines TRBV5-4 with TRBJ2-3; D gene unclear. Germline V CDR1 and CDR2: SGHNT, YYREEE (reference sequence). V dropped 4 bases and J dropped 5 bases, with 14 bases sitting between them. The CDR3 is 14 residues long. CDR3 sequence reads: CASSPGPTGDTQYF. Written as DNA, the CDR3 is TGTGCCAGCAGCCCCGGCCCTACCGGAGATACGCAGTATTTT.

The rearrangement joins TRBV7-6 to TRBJ2-1, with 9 bases aligning to TRBD2. The CDR3 is 16 residues long. V was pared by 0 bases and J by 6 bases, with 6 bases of the junction left unmatched. The germline gives CDR1 SGHVS, CDR2 FNYEAQ. The CDR3 loop reads CASSLAWISGGNEQFF. The CDR3 DNA is TGTGCCAGCAGCTTAGCTTGGATTAGCGGGGGCAATGAGCAGTTCTTC.

V gene TRBV18 combines with J gene TRBJ1-6; unclear D gene. CDR1 is KGHSH and CDR2 is LQKENI in the germline V gene. This CDR3 is 15 amino acids long. Trimming removed 3 bases at V and 2 bases at J, with 8 bases between. CDR3 coding DNA: TGTGCCAGCTCACCCGAATTCACCTATAATTCACCCCTCCACTTT. It is translated as CASSPEFTYNSPLHF.

The chain carries TRBV7-3 and TRBJ2-2, with 10 bases identical to TRBD1. Germline CDR1 reads SGHTA; CDR2 reads FQGTGA. The CDR3 is made up of 16 amino acids. V shed 6 bases and J 4 bases; nucleotides not matched to a gene: 8. CDR3 sequence reads: CASSILGTGATGELFF. In nucleotides, the CDR3 is TGTGCCAGCAGTATTTTAGGGACAGGGGCCACCGGGGAGCTGTTTTTT.

This clone was found once. The gene calls are TRBV20-1 and TRBJ2-7; 7 nucleotides agree with TRBD1. Trimming removed 3 bases from V and 4 bases from J; junction bases left unmatched: 12. Germline V gene data show CDR1 as DFQATT and CDR2 as SNEGSKA (reference sequence). The CDR3 loop spans 15 amino acids. The CDR3, as DNA: TGCAGTGCTAGTGGACGCCGGGACAGAACATACGAGCAGTACTTC. Encoded protein: CSASGRRDRTYEQYF.

This chain joins TRBV19 and TRBJ1-5, with D maybe TRBD1 (6 bases). V was cut by 6 bases and J by 7 bases, with 10 bases left in between. This CDR3 contains 12 residues. CDR1 LNHDA and CDR2 SQIVND come from the germline V gene (reference sequence). Here the CDR3 reads CASRIQGQPQHF. The CDR3 DNA reads as TGTGCCAGTAGAATTCAGGGGCAGCCCCAGCATTTT.

The CDR3 sequence: CASRTGSNEQFF. Written as DNA, the CDR3 is TGTGCCAGCCGGACAGGGAGCAATGAGCAGTTCTTC. The rearrangement uses TRBV6-5 and TRBJ2-1, with 8 bases lining up with TRBD1. This CDR3 comprises 12 residues. Germline V gene lookup returns CDR1 MNHEY and CDR2 SVGAGI. J lost 6 bases, V lost 8 bases, and 3 bases had no gene match.

The chain recombines TRBV7-7 with TRBJ2-1; TRBD2 agrees at 11 bases. Germline values: CDR1 SSHAT, CDR2 FNYEAQ (reference sequence). This CDR3 contains 15 residues. After removal of 5 bases from V and 4 bases from J, the junction contained 4 bases not matched to a gene. The CDR3 loop is CASSQGLAVYNEQFF. As DNA, the CDR3 is TGTGCCAGCAGCCAGGGACTAGCGGTTTACAATGAGCAGTTCTTC.

The genes are TRBV7-3 and TRBJ2-3, with TRBD2 identical over 16 bases. The CDR3 runs 18 residues. CDR1 and CDR2 (germline): SGHTA, FQGTGA. V was pared by 4 bases and J by 3 bases, with 7 bases of the junction left unmatched. CDR3 amino acids: CASSSPGLAGGATDTQYF. CDR3 nucleotides: TGTGCCAGCAGCTCCCCGGGACTAGCGGGAGGGGCGACAGATACGCAGTATTTT.

V and J are TRBV28 and TRBJ1-5; the D is unclear. V was shortened by 4 bases and J by 4 bases, with 8 bases between the two germline ends. This CDR3 region has 13 residues. Germline V lookup: CDR1 MDHEN, CDR2 SYDVKM. CDR3 sequence (DNA): TGTGCCAGCAGTTCAATTAGAAATCAGCCCCAGCATTTT. Its protein is CASSSIRNQPQHF.

The rearrangement uses TRBV2 and TRBJ1-6; D uncertain. Trimming pared 4 bases from V and 13 bases from J, leaving 20 bases between. There are 15 residues in the CDR3. The germline gives CDR1 SNHLY, CDR2 FYNNEI. CDR3 coding DNA: TGTGCCAGCAGTGGAGGGTTGTCGGCCGTGCCCCCCCTCCACTTT. Residues: CASSGGLSAVPPLHF.

The chain employs TRBV5-8 and TRBJ1-1; a weak D match, TRBD1 (6 bases). The CDR3 has 15 amino acids. V lost 4 bases, J lost 4 bases, and 17 bases lay in between. Germline CDR1 is SGHTS and CDR2 is YDEGEE. DNA for the CDR3: TGTGCCAGCAGCCCATTCAGGGGTTTCGGCACTGAAGCTTTCTTT. Its protein is CASSPFRGFGTEAFF.

This clone was found once. CDR3 region: CASSTTGGTRTTGELFF. The CDR3 bases are TGTGCCAGCAGCACGACAGGGGGAACGCGAACAACCGGGGAGCTGTTTTTT. The chain links TRBV5-8 to TRBJ2-2; 9 bases agree with TRBD1. The CDR3 is made up of 17 amino acids. J lost 5 bases, V lost 4 bases, and 12 bases had no gene match. Germline CDR1 is SGHTS and CDR2 is YDEGEE.

V usage is TRBV11-2 and J usage is TRBJ2-1; D ambiguous. CDR1 is SGHAT and CDR2 is FQNNGV in the germline V gene. CDR3 size: 14 residues. Trimming cost V 1 base and J 6 bases, with 10 bases left between them. The CDR3 DNA reads as TGTGCCAGCAGCTTAGGATCTCTCCCCAATGAGCAGTTCTTC. Translation: CASSLGSLPNEQFF.

The chain recombines TRBV19 with TRBJ2-4; 7 nucleotides line up with TRBD1. V shed 6 bases and J 9 bases; nucleotides not matched to a gene: 8. This CDR3 region has 13 residues. Germline V lookup: CDR1 LNHDA, CDR2 SQIVND (reference sequence). CDR3 bases: TGTGCCAGTAGCGGAGACAGGGTGGGCATTCAGTACTTC. Translating gives CASSGDRVGIQYF.